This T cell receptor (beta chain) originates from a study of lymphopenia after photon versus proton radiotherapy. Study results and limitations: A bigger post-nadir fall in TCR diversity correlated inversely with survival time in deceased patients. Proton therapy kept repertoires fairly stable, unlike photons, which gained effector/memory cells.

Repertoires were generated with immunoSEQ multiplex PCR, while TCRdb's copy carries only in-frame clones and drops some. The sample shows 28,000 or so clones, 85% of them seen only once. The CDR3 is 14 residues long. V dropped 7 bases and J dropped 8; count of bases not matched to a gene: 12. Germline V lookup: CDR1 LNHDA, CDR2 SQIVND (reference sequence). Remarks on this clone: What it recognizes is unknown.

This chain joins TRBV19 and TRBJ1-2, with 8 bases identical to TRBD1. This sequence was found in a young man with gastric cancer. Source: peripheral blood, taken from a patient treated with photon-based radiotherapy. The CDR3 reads CASTLDREGAGYTF. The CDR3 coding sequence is TGTGCCAGTACCCTGGACAGGGAAGGTGCAGGCTACACCTTC.